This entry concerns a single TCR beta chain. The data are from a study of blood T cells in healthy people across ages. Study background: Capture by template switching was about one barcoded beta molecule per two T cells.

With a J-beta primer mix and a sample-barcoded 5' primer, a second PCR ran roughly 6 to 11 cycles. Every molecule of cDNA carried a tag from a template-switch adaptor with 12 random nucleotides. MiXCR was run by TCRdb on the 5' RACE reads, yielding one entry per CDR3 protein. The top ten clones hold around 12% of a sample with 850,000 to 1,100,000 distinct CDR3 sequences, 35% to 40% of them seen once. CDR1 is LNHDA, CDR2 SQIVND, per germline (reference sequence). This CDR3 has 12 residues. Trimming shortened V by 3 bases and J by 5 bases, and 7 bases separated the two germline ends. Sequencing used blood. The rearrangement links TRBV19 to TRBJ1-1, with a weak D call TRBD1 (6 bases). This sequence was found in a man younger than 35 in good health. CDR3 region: CASSMRGTEAFF. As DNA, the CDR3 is TGTGCCAGTAGTATGAGGGGGACTGAAGCTTTCTTT.